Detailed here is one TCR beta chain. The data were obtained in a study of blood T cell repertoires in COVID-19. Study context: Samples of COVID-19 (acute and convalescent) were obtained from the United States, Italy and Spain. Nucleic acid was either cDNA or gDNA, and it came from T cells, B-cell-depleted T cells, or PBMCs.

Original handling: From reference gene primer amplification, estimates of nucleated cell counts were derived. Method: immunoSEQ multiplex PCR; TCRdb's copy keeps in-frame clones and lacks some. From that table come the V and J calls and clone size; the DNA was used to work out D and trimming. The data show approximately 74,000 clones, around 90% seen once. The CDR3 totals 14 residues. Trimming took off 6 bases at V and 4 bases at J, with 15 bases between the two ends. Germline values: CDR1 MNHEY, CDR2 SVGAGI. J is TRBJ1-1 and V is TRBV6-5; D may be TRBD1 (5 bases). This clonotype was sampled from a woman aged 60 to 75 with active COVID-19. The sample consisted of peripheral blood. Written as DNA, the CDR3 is TGTGCCAGCAGAAACAGGCCAAGGAGCACTGAAGCTTTCTTT. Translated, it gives CASRNRPRSTEAFF.